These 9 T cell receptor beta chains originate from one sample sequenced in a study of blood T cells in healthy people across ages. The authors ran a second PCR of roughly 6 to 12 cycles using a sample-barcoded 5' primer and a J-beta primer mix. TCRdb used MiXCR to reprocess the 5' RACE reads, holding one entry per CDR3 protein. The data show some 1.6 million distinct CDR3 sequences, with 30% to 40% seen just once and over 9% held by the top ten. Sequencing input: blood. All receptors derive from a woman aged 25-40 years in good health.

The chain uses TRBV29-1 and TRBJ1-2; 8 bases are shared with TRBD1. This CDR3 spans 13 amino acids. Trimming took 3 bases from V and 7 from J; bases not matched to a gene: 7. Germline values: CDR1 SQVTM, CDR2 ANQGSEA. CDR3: CSVELQGAGGYTF. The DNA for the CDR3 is TGCAGCGTTGAGCTTCAGGGGGCAGGTGGCTACACCTTC.

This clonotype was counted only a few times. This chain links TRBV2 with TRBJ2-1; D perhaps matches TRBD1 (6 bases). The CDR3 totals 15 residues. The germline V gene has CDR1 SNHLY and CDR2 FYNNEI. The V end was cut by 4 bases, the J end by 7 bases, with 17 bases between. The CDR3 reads CASSATTLRGNEQFF. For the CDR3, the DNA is TGTGCCAGCAGTGCGACCACCTTGAGGGGGAATGAGCAGTTCTTC.

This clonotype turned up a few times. The DNA of the CDR3 is TGCGCCAGCAGCTTTTGGGACAATGGTTTCGAGCAGTACTTC. Translating it yields CASSFWDNGFEQYF. The V call is TRBV5-1, the J call TRBJ2-7, with D perhaps TRBD1 (6 bases). CDR1 and CDR2 (germline): SGHRS, YFSETQ. The CDR3 covers 14 residues. The V end lost 2 bases, the J end lost 6 bases, and 15 bases lay between the germline ends.

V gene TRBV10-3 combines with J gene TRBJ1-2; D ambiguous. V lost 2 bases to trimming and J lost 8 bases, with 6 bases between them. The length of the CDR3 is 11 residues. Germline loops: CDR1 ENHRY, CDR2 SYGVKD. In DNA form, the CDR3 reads TGTGCCATCAGTGAGGGCGGGGGCTACACCTTC. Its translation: CAISEGGGYTF.

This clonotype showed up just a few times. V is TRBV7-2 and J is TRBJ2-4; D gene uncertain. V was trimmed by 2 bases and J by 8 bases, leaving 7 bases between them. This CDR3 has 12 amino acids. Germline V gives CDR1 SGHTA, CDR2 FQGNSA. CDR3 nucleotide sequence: TGTGCCAGCAGCTTAAGCCGGGACATTCAGTACTTC. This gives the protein CASSLSRDIQYF.

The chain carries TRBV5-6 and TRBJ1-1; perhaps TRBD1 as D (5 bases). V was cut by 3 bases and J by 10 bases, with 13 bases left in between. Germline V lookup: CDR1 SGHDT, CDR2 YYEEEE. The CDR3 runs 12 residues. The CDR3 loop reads CASSSGGRGAFF. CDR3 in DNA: TGTGCCAGCAGCTCCGGGGGGAGAGGAGCTTTCTTT.

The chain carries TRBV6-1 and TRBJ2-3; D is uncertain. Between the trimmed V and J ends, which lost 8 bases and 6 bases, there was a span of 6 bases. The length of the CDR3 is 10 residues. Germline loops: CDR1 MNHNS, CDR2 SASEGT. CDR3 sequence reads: CASAFDTQYF. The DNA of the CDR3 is TGTGCCAGCGCCTTCGATACGCAGTATTTT.

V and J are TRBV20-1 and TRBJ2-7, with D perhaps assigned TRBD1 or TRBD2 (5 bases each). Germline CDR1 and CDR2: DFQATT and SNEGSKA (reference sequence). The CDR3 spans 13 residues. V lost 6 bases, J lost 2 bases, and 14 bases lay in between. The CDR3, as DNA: TGCAGTGCCGAGGGCAGGGCCACCTACGAGCAGTACTTC. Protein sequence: CSAEGRATYEQYF.

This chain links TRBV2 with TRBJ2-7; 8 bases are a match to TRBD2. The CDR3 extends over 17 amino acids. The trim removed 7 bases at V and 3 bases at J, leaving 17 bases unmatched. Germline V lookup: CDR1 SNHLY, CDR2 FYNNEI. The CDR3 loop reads CASISPGGSGSNYEQYF. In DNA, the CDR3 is TGTGCCAGCATCTCCCCGGGGGGGTCGGGGTCCAACTACGAGCAGTACTTC.